This TCR beta chain originates from a study of cytomegalovirus exposure and HLA in healthy donors. Study-wide background: Prior work identified 120 million or so unique TCR beta sequences in 150 million to 200 million T cells.

This clone was seen once. PCR was performed using 60 Vbeta and 13 Jbeta primers. TCRdb's copy holds only in-frame clones and misses some; the assay was immunoSEQ multiplex PCR. The sample has about 170,000 clones; roughly 85% are singletons. CDR3 length: 14 amino acids. The ends were cut back, 4 bases at V and 3 bases at J, with 14 bases in the middle. CDR1 and CDR2 (germline): SGDLS, YYNGEE. Sequencing was done on a sample of PBMCs. V gene TRBV9 combines with J gene TRBJ2-7; D might be TRBD2 (6 bases). This TCR was recovered from a man aged 25-45 years in good health and CMV-seropositive. The CDR3 DNA reads TGTGCCAGCAGCCCTATGGGCGGGAACTACGAGCAGTACTTC. This translates into CASSPMGGNYEQYF.